This paragraph reports one T cell receptor (beta chain). As yet, its antigen is unknown. After expansion with viral peptide pools in the ViraFEST assay, antigen-specific CD4+ T cells were sequenced. Cultured cells yielded isolated CD4+ T cells after 10 days. By PCR, the person was confirmed to have had SARS-CoV-2 infection between March and December 2020. Every well housed around 2.1 million PBMC, which grew in culture alongside around 10 IU/ml IL-2 and 10 ug/ml peptides. This entry is derived from a study of vaccination effects on CD4 cells after COVID-19. As for the study in general: Sample provision by two convalescent patients occurred 16 days and one week before vaccination. Study conclusions and caveats: Marked clonal contraction was seen in infection- and vaccine-induced clones late after vaccination.

CDR1 and CDR2 from the germline V gene are MNHEY and SVGAGI. V was trimmed by 6 bases and J by 7 bases, leaving 22 bases between them. The CDR3 runs 16 residues. The data were produced by immunoSEQ multiplex PCR, yet TCRdb's version contains in-frame clones alone and is incomplete. The sample includes some 40,000 clones, around 73% seen only once; the top ten take over 15%. This chain joins TRBV6-5 and TRBJ2-1; maybe TRBD2 (5 bases). The receptor was isolated from a human donor who had a prior SARS-CoV-2 infection. The material sequenced was CD4+ T cells from PBMCs cultured with HCoV-NL63 spike peptides, taken before COVID-19 vaccination. DNA for the CDR3: TGTGCCAGCAGCTACGCCCCAGTCGGGAATATTAATGAGCAGTTCTTC. Translating it yields CASSYAPVGNINEQFF.